Sequencing of this T cell receptor (beta chain) was carried out in a study of cytomegalovirus exposure and HLA in healthy donors. Germline V gene data show CDR1 as LNHDA and CDR2 as SQIVND (reference sequence). The CDR3 runs to 15 residues. V lost 2 bases to trimming and J lost 7 bases; unmatched junction nucleotides: 7. This PCR relied on a set of 60 Vbeta primers and 13 Jbeta primers. Assay used: immunoSEQ multiplex PCR; TCRdb lists only in-frame clones, some missing. The repertoire holds 100,000 to 150,000 clones, with 77% as singletons. This TCR was recovered from a male donor in good health and CMV-seropositive. Specimen: PBMCs. V is TRBV19 and J is TRBJ2-1, with 8 bases matching TRBD1. The CDR3 bases are TGTGCCAGTAGTATATGGGGACAGGAGGTAAATGAGCAGTTCTTC. As protein: CASSIWGQEVNEQFF.